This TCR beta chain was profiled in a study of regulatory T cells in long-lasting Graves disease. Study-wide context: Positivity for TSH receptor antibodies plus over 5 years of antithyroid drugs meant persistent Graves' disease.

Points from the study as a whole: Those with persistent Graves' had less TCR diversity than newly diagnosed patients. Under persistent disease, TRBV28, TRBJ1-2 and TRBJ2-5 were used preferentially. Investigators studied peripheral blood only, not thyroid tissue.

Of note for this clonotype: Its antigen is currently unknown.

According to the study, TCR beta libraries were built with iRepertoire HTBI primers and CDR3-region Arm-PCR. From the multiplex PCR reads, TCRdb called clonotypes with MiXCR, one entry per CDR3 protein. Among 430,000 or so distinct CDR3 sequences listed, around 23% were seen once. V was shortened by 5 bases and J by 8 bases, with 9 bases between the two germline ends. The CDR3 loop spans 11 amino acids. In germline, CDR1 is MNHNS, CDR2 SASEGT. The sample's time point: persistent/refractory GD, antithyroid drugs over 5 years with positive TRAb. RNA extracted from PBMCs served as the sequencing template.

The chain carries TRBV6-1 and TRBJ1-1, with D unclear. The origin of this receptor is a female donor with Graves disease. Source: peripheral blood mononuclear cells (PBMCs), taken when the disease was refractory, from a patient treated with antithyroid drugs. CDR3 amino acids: CASSPVREAFF. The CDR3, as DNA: TGTGCCAGCAGTCCCGTGAGGGAAGCTTTCTTT.